This TCR beta chain was observed in a study of blood T cell repertoires in COVID-19. Clones were sequenced by immunoSEQ multiplex PCR, and TCRdb holds only the in-frame ones, with some missing. The sample holds approximately 28,000 clones; more than 65% are singletons and the top ten take 16%. V lost 4 bases and J lost 7; bases outside the gene matches: 18. The CDR3 is made up of 17 amino acids. Germline CDR1 LGHDT, CDR2 YNNKEL (reference sequence). The sequencing input was peripheral blood. The receptor was isolated from a woman aged 55-75 years with acute or convalescent COVID-19. This chain joins TRBV3-1 (or the pseudogene TRBV3-2) and TRBJ2-7; 8 nucleotides align to TRBD1. This chain's CDR3 is CASSPPPGQGHVQEQYF. Written as DNA, the CDR3 is TGTGCCAGCAGCCCACCCCCAGGACAGGGCCATGTCCAAGAGCAGTACTTC.